The clone carrying this TCR beta chain was observed a few times. Its antigen remains unknown. This sample is drawn from a study of beta chain features in type 1 diabetes. Study-wide results and caveats: High TCR expression in some cells could lead to their over-representation in cDNA sequencing. Shorter TCRB CDR3s, moderately but significantly so, marked every one of the four CD4+ subsets in Type 1 diabetes patients. Here, the possible influence of HLA type (on TCRB rearrangement) remained unresolved.

This CDR3 is 12 amino acids long. The germline gives CDR1 GTSNPN, CDR2 SVGIG (reference sequence). The V gene lost 3 bases and the J gene lost 12 bases, with 17 bases spanning the gap. Sequencing targeted expressed TCRB transcripts, as all isolated RNA had been reverse transcribed. Clones were read by immunoSEQ multiplex PCR, and TCRdb kept only the in-frame ones, dropping some. This table has about 660,000 clones, over 13% appearing once. Roughly 100 mL of blood, on average, came from one heparinised draw per donor. CD45RO/CCR7/CD25/CD127/CD95/CD27 separated CD4+ naive, central memory, regulatory and stem cell-like memory cells by sorting.

This chain joins TRBV30 and TRBJ1-1; D unclear. This receptor was obtained from a man between 18 and 35 years old with type 1 diabetes. Material: naive CD4+ T cells from blood. The CDR3 protein is CAWSGINPPPFF. DNA for the CDR3: TGTGCCTGGAGCGGTATTAACCCCCCGCCTTTCTTT.